This passage covers 8 T cell receptor beta chains from one sample sequenced in a study of cytotoxic CD8 clonotypes in ibrutinib-treated CLL listed by TCRdb under 2021. Taken with the paper, the label for time point translates to: approximately 2 years on ibrutinib. The library was produced with the immunoSEQ multiplex PCR assay. TCRdb mirrors the immuneACCESS table, restricted to in-frame sequences. Some clones are absent from its copies; in checked studies, under half trace to an unresolved V gene, and the reason for the others is unknown. The sample profile shows under 200,000 clones; under 85% of them were found once. Roughly 4.6% of the sample is taken by the ten largest. The starting material was PBMCs, obtained after 24 months of ibrutinib treatment. The receptors come from a human donor with chronic lymphocytic leukemia.

The genes are TRBV28 and TRBJ2-7; 8 bases align to TRBD2. With V trimmed by 8 bases and J by 6 bases, 15 bases remained unmatched. The CDR3 sequence is 15 residues long. The germline V gene encodes CDR1 MDHEN and CDR2 SYDVKM. The CDR3 region has the DNA TGTGCCAGCTCCTGGGGGGGATTAGCGGGGTCCGAGCAGTACTTC. Amino acids: CASSWGGLAGSEQYF.

The chain joins TRBV5-1 to TRBJ1-1; 10 nucleotides align to TRBD1. CDR3 length: 16 residues. The germline CDR1 and CDR2 sequences are SGHRS and YFSETQ. Trimming cost V 2 bases and J 11 bases; bases outside gene matches: 15. The CDR3 bases are TGCGCCAGCAGCTTTCTGGCTACCAGACAGGGGGCGCGCGCTTTCTTT. It yields the protein CASSFLATRQGARAFF.

The rearrangement joins TRBV2 to TRBJ1-5; TRBD1 is a possible D gene (5 bases). The CDR3 covers 15 residues. V was shortened by 6 bases and J by 0 bases, with 12 bases between the two germline ends. Germline V gene sequence: CDR1 SNHLY, CDR2 FYNNEI. This CDR3 is CASSWDLNSNQPQHF. CDR3 sequence (DNA): TGTGCCAGCAGCTGGGACCTAAATAGCAATCAGCCCCAGCATTTT.

This sequence joins TRBV7-2 and TRBJ1-2; D unresolved. V shed 7 bases and J shed 0 bases, with 15 bases lying between them. Germline CDR1 reads SGHTA; CDR2 reads FQGNSA. This CDR3 has 15 residues. The CDR3 DNA sequence: TGTGCCAGCACCCCCCCAAGGCCAGCTAACTATGGCTACACCTTC. Translated, it gives CASTPPRPANYGYTF.

V and J are TRBV7-7 and TRBJ1-5; the D gene is possibly TRBD1 (6 bases). Germline V gene sequence: CDR1 SSHAT, CDR2 FNYEAQ (reference sequence). The CDR3 runs to 15 residues. With 5 bases removed from V and 2 bases from J, the gap between germline ends came to 13 bases. CDR3 DNA sequence: TGTGCCAGCAGCCACGACAGGAGATGCAATCAGCCCCAGCATTTT. Translation: CASSHDRRCNQPQHF.

The V gene is TRBV18, the J gene TRBJ2-2; D is undetermined. CDR1 and CDR2 from the germline V gene are KGHSH and LQKENI. The CDR3 totals 13 residues. V lost 0 bases and J 7 bases, leaving 6 bases between the germline ends. The CDR3 DNA follows: TGTGCCAGCTCACCACCAGGGCTCGGGGAGCTGTTTTTT. Amino acids: CASSPPGLGELFF.

This chain links TRBV28 with TRBJ2-5; perhaps TRBD2 as D (7 bases). V was trimmed by 3 bases and J by 5 bases, leaving 19 bases between them. The CDR3 consists of 16 residues. Germline CDR1 MDHEN, CDR2 SYDVKM. The CDR3 loop reads CASSFGGRELDETQYF. The CDR3 DNA reads TGTGCCAGCAGTTTCGGGGGGCGGGAGTTGGACGAGACCCAGTACTTC.

The gene calls are TRBV6-1 and TRBJ2-7; TRBD1 matches 10 bases. This CDR3 region has 15 residues. The V gene end was trimmed by 6 bases and the J gene end by 7 bases; junction bases not matched to a gene: 12. Germline assignment: CDR1 MNHNS and CDR2 SASEGT. CDR3 amino acids: CASSWLGTGADEQYF. DNA for the CDR3: TGTGCCAGCAGCTGGCTAGGGACAGGGGCGGATGAGCAGTACTTC.